These T cell receptor beta chains were read from a single sample in a study of blood T cell repertoires in COVID-19. Libraries were prepared by immunoSEQ multiplex PCR; TCRdb keeps only in-frame clonotypes and omits some of them. The sample has 150,000 to 160,000 clones, approximately 90% seen once. Sequencing used peripheral blood. Receptors were obtained from a woman between 65 and 79 years old with acute or convalescent COVID-19. CDR3s include the opening cysteine and the closing phenylalanine or tryptophan.

CASSQDVRGVGQGATDTQYF TRBJ2-3 TRBV4-1
CASSSREQINYGYTF TRBJ1-2 TRBV9
CASSQDGGGETQYF TRBJ2-5 TRBV4-2
CASTVGQTNTGELFF TRBJ2-2 TRBV19
CASSLGGGQARTQYF TRBJ2-5 TRBV19
CASSLADDSYNEQFF TRBJ2-1 TRBV18
CARQGGPNNGELFF TRBJ2-2 TRBV2
CASSLVLLVSEQFF TRBJ2-1 TRBV11-2
CASSFQAGNSYNSPLHF TRBJ1-6 TRBV7-2
CASSEWGSVIEAFF TRBJ1-1 TRBV6-1
CASSGDSPYAALAKNIQYF TRBJ2-4 TRBV6-1
CASSHPTQWGYTF TRBJ1-2 TRBV19
CASSSDPLAGDYNEQFF TRBJ2-1 TRBV6-2/TRBV6-3
CASRRPGQGARGYTF TRBJ1-2 TRBV2
CASSYSTGTGSREAFF TRBJ1-1 TRBV6-5
CASNSYYTDTQYF TRBJ2-3 TRBV27
CASSTRTGTGYTF TRBJ1-2 TRBV6-5
CASSPPGQGRDTQYF TRBJ2-3 TRBV18
CASSLATGTGSGNTIYF TRBJ1-3 TRBV5-5
CASSRKTGSNNYGYTF TRBJ1-2 TRBV19
CASSLDPGGQETQYF TRBJ2-5 TRBV5-1
CASSDSWGPSPHLIQPQHF TRBJ1-5 TRBV2
CATSTGQGGTQYF TRBJ2-3 TRBV24-1
CASSLVRWIRNTGELFF TRBJ2-2 TRBV7-9
CASSLSQGGYNEQFF TRBJ2-1 TRBV7-3
CASRPQGPQAFTEAFF TRBJ1-1 TRBV6-6
CASSDRSDTQYF TRBJ2-3 TRBV11-3
CASHRITGGTGELFF TRBJ2-2 TRBV18
CASSLRDRNSPLHF TRBJ1-6 TRBV5-6
CASSIDPPSLVGRMGEQFF TRBJ2-1 TRBV19
CASSYSGGAGNSPLHF TRBJ1-6 TRBV6-5
CASRGSPTSGGVNEQFF TRBJ2-1 TRBV2